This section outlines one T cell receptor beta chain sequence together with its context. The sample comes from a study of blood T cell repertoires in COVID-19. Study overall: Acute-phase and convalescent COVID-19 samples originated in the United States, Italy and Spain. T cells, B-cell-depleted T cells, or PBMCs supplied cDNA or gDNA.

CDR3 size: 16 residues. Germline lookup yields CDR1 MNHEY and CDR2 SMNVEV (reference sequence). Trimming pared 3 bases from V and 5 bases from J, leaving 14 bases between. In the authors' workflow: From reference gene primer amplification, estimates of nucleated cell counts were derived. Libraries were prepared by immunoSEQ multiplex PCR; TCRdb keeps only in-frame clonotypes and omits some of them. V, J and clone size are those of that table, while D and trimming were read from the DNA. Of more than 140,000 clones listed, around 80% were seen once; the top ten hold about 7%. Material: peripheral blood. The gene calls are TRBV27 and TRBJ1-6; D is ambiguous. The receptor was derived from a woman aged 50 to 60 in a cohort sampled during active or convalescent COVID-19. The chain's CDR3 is CASSFHSVEDNSPLHF. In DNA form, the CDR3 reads TGTGCCAGCAGTTTTCATAGCGTCGAGGATAATTCACCCCTCCACTTT.